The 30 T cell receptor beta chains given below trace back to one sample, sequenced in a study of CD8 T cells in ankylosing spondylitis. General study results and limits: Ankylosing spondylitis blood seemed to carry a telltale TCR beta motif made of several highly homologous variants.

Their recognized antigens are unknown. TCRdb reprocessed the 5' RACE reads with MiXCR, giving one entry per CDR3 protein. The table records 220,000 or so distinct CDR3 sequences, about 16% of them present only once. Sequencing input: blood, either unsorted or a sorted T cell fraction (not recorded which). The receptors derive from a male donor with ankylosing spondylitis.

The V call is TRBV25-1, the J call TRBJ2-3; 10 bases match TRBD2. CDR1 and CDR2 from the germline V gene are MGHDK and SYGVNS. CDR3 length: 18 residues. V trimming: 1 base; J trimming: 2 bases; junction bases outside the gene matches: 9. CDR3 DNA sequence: TGTGCCAGCAGTGAATCCAGAGCGGGAGGGCCCTACACAGATACGCAGTATTTT. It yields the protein CASSESRAGGPYTDTQYF.

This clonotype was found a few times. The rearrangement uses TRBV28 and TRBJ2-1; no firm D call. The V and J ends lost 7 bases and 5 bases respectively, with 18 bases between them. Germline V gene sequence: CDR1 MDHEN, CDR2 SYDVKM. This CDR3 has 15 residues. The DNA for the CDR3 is TGTGCCAGCACCACCCCGCGAGAGGCCCACAATGAGCAGTTCTTC. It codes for CASTTPREAHNEQFF.

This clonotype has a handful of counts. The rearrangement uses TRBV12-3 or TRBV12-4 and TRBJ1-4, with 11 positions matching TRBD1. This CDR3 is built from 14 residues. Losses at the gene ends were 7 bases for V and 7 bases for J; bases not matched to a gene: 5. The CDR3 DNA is TGTGCCAGCACCCCGGACAGGGGGCTTGAAAAACTGTTTTTT. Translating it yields CASTPDRGLEKLFF.

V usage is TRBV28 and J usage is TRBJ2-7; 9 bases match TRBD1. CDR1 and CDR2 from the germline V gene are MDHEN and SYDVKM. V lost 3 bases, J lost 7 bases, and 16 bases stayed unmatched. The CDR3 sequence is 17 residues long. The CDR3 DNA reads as TGTGCCAGCAGTTTTTTTCAATCTACGACAGGGGGAAGGGAGCAGTACTTC. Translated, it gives CASSFFQSTTGGREQYF.

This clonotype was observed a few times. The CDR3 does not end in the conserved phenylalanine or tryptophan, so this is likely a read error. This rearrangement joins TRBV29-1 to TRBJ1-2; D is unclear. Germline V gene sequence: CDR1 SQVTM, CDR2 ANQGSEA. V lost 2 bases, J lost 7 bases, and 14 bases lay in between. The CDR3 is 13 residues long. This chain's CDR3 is CSVETEILGGYTL. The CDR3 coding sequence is TGCAGCGTTGAAACAGAAATATTAGGTGGCTACACCTTG.

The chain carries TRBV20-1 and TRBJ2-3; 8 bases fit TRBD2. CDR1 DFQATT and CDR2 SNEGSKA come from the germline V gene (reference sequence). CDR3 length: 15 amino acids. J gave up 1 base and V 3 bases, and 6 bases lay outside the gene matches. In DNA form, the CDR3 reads TGCAGTGCTAGGGTGCGGGGGGAGGGCACAGATACGCAGTATTTT. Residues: CSARVRGEGTDTQYF.

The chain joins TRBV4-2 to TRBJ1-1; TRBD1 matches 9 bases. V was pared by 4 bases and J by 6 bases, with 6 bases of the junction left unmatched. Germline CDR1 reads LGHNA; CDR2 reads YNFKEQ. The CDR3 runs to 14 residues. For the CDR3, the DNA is TGTGCCAGCAGCCCTGGGGGACAGGGCTCTGAAGCTTTCTTT. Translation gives CASSPGGQGSEAFF.

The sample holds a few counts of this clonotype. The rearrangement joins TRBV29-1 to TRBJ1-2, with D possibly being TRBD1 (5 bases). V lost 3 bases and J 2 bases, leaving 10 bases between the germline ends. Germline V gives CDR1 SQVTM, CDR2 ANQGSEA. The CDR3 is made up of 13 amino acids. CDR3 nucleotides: TGCAGCGTTGAGACCAGGGAGAACTATGGCTACACCTTC. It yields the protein CSVETRENYGYTF. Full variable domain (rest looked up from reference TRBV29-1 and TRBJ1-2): SAVISQKPSRDICQRGTSLTIQCQVDSQVTMMFWYRQQPGQSLTLIATANQGSEATYESGFVIDKFPISRPNLTFSTLTVSNMSPEDSSIYLCSVETRENYGYTFGSGTRLTVV.

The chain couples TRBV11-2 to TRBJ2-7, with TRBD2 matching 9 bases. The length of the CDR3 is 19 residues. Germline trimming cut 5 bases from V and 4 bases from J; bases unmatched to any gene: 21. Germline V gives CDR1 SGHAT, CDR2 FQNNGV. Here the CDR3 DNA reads TGTGCCAGCAGCGACATAAAATTGCGAACGGCGGGGGGGCGGTACGAGCAGTACTTC. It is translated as CASSDIKLRTAGGRYEQYF.

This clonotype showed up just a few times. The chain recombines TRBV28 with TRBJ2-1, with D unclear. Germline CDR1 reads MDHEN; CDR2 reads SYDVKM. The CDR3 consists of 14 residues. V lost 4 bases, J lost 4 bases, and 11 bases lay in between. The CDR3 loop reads CASSSARVYNEQFF. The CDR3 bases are TGTGCCAGCAGTTCCGCCCGGGTTTACAATGAGCAGTTCTTC.

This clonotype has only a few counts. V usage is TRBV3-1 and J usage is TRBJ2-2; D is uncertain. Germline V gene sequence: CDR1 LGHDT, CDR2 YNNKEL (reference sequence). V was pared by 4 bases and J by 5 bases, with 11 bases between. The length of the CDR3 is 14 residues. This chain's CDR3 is CASSPMYRTGELFF. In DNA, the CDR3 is TGTGCCAGCAGCCCCATGTATAGAACCGGGGAGCTGTTTTTT.

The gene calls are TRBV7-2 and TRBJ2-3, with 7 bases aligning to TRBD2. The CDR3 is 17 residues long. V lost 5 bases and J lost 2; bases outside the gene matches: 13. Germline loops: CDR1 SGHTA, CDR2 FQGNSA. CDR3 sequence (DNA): TGTGCCAGCAGCCCTTATATGACTAGCACAATCACAGATACGCAGTATTTT. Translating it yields CASSPYMTSTITDTQYF.

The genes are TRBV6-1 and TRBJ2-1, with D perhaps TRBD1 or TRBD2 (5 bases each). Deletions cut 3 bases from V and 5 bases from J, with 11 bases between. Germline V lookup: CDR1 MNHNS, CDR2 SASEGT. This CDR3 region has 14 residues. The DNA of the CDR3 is TGTGCCAGCAGTGAGGGGGTATGGGACAATGAGCAGTTCTTC. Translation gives CASSEGVWDNEQFF.

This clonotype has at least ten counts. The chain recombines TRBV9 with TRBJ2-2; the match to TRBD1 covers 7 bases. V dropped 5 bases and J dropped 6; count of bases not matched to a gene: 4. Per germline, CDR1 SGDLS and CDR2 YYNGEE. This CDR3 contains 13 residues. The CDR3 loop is CASRGQAAGELFF. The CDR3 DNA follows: TGTGCCAGCAGAGGACAGGCGGCCGGGGAGCTGTTTTTT.

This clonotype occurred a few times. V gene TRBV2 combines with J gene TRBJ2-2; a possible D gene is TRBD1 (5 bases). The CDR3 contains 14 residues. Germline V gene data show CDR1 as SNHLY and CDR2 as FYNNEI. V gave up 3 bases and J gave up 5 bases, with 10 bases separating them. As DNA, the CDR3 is TGTGCCAGCAGTGACAGGGATGGGACCGGGGAGCTGTTTTTT. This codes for CASSDRDGTGELFF.

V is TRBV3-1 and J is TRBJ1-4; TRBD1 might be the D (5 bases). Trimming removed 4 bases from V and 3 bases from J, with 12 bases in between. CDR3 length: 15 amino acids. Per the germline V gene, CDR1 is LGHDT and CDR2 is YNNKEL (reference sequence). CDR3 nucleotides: TGTGCCAGCAGCCGTGGGGCGCGGGCTAATGAAAAACTGTTTTTT. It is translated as CASSRGARANEKLFF.

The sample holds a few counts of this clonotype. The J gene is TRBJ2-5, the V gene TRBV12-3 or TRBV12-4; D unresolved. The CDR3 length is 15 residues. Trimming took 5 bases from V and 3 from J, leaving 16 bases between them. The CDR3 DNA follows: TGTGCCAGCAGTACGCGAGCAGAAGGTGAAGAGACCCAGTACTTC. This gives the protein CASSTRAEGEETQYF.

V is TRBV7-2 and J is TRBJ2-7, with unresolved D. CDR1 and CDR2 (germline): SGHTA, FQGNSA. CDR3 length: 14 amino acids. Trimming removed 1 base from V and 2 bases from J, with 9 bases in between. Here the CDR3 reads CASSLDPETYEQYF. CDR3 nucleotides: TGTGCCAGCAGCTTAGACCCAGAGACCTACGAGCAGTACTTC.

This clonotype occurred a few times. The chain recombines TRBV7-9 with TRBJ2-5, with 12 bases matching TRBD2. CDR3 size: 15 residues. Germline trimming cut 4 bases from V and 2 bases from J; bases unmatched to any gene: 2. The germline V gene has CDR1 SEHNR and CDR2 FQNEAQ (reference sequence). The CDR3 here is CASSWTSGTQETQYF. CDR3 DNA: TGTGCCAGCAGCTGGACTAGCGGGACGCAAGAGACCCAGTACTTC.

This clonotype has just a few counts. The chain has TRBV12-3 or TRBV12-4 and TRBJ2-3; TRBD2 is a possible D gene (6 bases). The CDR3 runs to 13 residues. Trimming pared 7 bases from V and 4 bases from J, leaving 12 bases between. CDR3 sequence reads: CASTDGSSDTQYF. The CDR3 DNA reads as TGTGCCAGCACGGACGGGAGTTCAGATACGCAGTATTTT.

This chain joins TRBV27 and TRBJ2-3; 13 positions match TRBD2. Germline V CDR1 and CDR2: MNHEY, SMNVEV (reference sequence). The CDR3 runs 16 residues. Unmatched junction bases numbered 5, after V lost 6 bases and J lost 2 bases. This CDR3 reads CASSTGTSGDTDTQYF. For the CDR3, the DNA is TGTGCCAGCAGCACCGGGACTAGCGGGGACACAGATACGCAGTATTTT.

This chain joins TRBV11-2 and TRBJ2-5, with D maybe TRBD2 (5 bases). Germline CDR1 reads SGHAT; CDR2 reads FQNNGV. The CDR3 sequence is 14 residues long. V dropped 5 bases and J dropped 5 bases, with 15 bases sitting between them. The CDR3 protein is CASSPGVGLETQYF. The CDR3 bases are TGTGCCAGCAGCCCCGGGGTAGGGTTGGAGACCCAGTACTTC. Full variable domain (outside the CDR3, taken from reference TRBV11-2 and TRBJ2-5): EAGVAQSPRYKIIEKRQSVAFWCNPISGHATLYWYQQILGQGPKLLIQFQNNGVVDDSQLPKDRFSAERLKGVDSTLKIQPAKLEDSAVYLCASSPGVGLETQYFGPGTRLLVL.

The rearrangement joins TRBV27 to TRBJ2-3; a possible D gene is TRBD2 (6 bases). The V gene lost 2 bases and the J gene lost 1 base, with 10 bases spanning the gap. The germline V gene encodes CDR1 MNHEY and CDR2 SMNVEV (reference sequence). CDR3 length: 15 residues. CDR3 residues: CASSLSPGGTDTQYF. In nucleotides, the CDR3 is TGTGCCAGCAGTTTAAGTCCGGGGGGCACAGATACGCAGTATTTT.

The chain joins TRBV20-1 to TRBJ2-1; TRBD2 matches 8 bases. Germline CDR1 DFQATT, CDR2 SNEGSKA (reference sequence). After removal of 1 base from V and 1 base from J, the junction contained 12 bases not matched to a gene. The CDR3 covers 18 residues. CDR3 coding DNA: TGCAGTGCTAGAGGGCAGTTAGTGCGGGAGGCTTCCTACAATGAGCAGTTCTTC. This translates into CSARGQLVREASYNEQFF.

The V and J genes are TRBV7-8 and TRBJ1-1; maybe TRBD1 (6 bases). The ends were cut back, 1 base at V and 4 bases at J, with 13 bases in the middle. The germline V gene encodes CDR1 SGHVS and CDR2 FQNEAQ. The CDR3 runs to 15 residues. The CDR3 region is CASSLEWGASTEAFF. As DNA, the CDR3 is TGTGCCAGCAGCTTAGAATGGGGGGCAAGCACTGAAGCTTTCTTT.

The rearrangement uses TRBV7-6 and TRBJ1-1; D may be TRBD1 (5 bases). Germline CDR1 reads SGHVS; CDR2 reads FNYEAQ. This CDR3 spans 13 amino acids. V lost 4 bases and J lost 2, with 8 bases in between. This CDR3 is CASSWDFNTEAFF. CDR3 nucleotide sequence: TGTGCCAGCAGCTGGGACTTTAACACTGAAGCTTTCTTT.

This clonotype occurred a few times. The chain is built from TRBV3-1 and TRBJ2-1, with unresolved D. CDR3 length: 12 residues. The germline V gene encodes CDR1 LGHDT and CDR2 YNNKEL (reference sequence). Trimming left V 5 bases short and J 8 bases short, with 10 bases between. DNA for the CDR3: TGTGCCAGCAGCTCCTGGAGCCATGAGCAGTTCTTC. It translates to CASSSWSHEQFF.

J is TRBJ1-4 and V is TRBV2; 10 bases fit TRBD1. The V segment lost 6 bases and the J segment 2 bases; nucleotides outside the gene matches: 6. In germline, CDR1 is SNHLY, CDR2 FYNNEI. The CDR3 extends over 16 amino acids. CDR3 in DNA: TGTGCCAGCAGAGCGGGACAGGGGACCACTAATGAAAAACTGTTTTTT. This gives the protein CASRAGQGTTNEKLFF.

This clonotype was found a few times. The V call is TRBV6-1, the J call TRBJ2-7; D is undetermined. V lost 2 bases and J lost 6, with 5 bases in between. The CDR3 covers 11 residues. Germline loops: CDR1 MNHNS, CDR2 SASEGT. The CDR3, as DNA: TGTGCCAGCAGTGAATCGGTCGAGCAGTACTTC. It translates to CASSESVEQYF.

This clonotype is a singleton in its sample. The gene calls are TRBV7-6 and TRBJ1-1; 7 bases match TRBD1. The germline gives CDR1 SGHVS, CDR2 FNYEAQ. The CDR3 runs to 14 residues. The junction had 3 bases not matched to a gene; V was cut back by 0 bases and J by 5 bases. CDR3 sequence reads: CASSLAIQGTEAFF. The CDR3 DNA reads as TGTGCCAGCAGCTTAGCCATACAGGGGACTGAAGCTTTCTTT.